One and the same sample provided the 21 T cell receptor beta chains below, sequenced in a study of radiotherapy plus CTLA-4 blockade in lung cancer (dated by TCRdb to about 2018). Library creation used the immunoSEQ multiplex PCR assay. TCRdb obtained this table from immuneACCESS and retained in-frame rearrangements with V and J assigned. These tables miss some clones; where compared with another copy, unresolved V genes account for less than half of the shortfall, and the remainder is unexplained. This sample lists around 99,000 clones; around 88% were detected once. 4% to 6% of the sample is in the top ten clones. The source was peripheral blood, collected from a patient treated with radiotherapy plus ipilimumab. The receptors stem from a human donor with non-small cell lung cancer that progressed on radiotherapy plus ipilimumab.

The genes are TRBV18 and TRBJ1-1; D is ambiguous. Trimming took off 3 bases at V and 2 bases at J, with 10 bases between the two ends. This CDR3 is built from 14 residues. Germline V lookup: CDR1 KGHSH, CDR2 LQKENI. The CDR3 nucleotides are TGTGCCAGCTCACCCCTCGGCCCTAACACTGAAGCTTTCTTT. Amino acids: CASSPLGPNTEAFF. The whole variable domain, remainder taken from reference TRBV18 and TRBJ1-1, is NAGVMQNPRHLVRRRGQEARLRCSPMKGHSHVYWYRQLPEEGLKFMVYLQKENIIDESGMPKERFSAEFPKEGPSILRIQQVVRGDSAAYFCASSPLGPNTEAFFGQGTRLTVV.

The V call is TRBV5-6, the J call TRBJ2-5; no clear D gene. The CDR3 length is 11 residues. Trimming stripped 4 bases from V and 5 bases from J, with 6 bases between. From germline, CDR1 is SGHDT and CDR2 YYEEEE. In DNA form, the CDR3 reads TGTGCCAGCAGCGGAACGGAGACCCAGTACTTC. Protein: CASSGTETQYF.

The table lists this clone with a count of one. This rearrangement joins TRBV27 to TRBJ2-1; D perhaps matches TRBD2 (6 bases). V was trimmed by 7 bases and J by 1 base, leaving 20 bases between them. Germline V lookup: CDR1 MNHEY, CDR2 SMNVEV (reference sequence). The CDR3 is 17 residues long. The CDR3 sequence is CASTLSPGETSYNEQFF. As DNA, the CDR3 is TGTGCCAGCACCCTATCGCCGGGAGAAACTTCCTACAATGAGCAGTTCTTC.

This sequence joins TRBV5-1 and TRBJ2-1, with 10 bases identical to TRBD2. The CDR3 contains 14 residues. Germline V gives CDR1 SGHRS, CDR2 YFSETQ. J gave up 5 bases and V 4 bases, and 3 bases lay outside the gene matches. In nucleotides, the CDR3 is TGCGCCAGCAGCGCGGGACTAGCGAACAATGAGCAGTTCTTC. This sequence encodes CASSAGLANNEQFF.

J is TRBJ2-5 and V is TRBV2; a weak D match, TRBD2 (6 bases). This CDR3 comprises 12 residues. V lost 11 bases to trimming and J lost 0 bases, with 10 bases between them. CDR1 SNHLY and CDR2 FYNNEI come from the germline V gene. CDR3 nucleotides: TGTGCCCACCGGGACTACCAAGAGACCCAGTACTTC. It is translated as CAHRDYQETQYF.

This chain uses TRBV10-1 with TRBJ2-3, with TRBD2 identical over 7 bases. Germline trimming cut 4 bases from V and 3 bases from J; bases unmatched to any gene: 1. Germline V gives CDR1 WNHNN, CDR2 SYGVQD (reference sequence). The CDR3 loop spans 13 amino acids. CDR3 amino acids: CASSGAGTDTQYF. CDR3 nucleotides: TGCGCCAGCAGTGGAGCGGGGACAGATACGCAGTATTTT.

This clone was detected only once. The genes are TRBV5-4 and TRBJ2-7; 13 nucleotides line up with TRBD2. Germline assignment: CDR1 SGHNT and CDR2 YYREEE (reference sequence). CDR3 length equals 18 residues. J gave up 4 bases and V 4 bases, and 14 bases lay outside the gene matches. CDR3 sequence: CASSDGLAGVWGPYEQYF. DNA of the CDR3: TGTGCCAGCAGCGACGGACTAGCGGGAGTTTGGGGGCCTTACGAGCAGTACTTC. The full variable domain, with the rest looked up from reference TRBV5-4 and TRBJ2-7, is ETGVTQSPTHLIKTRGQQVTLRCSSQSGHNTVSWYQQALGQGPQFIFQYYREEENGRGNFPPRFSGLQFPNYSSELNVNALELDDSALYLCASSDGLAGVWGPYEQYFGPGTRLTVT.

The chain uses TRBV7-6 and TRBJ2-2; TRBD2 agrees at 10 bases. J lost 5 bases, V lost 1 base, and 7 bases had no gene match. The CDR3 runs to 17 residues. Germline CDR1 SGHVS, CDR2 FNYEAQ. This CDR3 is CASSLGAGGPGTGELFF. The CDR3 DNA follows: TGTGCCAGCAGCTTAGGAGCGGGAGGGCCAGGGACCGGGGAGCTGTTTTTT.

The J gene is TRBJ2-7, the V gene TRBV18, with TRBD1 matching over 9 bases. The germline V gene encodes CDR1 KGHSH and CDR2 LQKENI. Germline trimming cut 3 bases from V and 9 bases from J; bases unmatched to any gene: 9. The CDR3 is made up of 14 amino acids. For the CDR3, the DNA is TGTGCCAGCTCACCGGGACAGGGAGGTTCCGCGCAGTACTTC. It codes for CASSPGQGGSAQYF.

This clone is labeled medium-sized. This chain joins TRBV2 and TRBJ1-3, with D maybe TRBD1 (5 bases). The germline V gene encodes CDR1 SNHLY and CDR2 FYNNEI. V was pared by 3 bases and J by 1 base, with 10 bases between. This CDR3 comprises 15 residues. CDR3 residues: CASSDGTLSGNTIYF. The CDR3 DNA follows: TGTGCCAGCAGTGACGGGACCTTATCTGGAAACACCATATATTTT.

CDR3 bases: TGTGCCAGCAGCGTACAGGGTCCTACAGATACGCAGTATTTT. It specifies CASSVQGPTDTQYF. The chain couples TRBV2 to TRBJ2-3; possibly TRBD1 for D (6 bases). The CDR3 has 14 residues. V lost 6 bases and J lost 3, with 13 bases in between. Per germline, CDR1 SNHLY and CDR2 FYNNEI.

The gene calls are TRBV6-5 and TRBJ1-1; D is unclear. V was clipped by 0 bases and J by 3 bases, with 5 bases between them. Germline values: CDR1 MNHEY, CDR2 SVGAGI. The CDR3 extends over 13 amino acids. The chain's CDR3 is CASSYSSHTEAFF. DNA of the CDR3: TGTGCCAGCAGTTACTCGTCGCACACTGAAGCTTTCTTT.

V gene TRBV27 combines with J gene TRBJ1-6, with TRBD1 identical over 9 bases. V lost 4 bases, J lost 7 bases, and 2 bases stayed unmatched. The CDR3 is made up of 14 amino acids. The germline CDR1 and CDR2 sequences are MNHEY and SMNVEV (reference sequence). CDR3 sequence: CASSSGQGNSPLHF. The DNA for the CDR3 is TGTGCCAGCAGTTCGGGACAGGGAAATTCACCCCTCCACTTT.

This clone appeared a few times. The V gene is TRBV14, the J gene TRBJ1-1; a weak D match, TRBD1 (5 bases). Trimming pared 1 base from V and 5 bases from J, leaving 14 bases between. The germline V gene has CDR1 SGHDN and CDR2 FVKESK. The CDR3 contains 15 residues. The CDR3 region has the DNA TGTGCCAGCAGCCAAGCCAGCGGGGGACGGACTGAAGCTTTCTTT. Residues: CASSQASGGRTEAFF. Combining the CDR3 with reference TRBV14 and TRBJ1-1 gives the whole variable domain EAGVTQFPSHSVIEKGQTVTLRCDPISGHDNLYWYRRVMGKEIKFLLHFVKESKQDESGMPNNRFLAERTGGTYSTLKVQPAELEDSGVYFCASSQASGGRTEAFFGQGTRLTVV.

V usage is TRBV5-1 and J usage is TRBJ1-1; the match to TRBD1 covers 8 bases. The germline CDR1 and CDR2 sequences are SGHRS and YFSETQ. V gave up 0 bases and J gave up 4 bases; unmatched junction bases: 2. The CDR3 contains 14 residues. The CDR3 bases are TGCGCCAGCAGCTTGGGGACAGGGAGCACTGAAGCTTTCTTT. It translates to CASSLGTGSTEAFF.

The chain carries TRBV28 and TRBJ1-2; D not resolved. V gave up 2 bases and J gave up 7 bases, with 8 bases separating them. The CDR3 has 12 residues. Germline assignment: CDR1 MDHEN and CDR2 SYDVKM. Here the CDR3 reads CASSLRGFGYTF. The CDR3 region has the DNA TGTGCCAGCAGTTTACGAGGTTTTGGCTACACCTTC.

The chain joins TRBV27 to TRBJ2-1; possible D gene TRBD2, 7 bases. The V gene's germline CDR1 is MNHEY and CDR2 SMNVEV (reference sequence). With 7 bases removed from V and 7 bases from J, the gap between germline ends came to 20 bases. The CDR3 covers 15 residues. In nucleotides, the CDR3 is TGTGCCAGCACCCCTGGTGGACTAGGGGGGAATGAGCAGTTCTTC. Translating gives CASTPGGLGGNEQFF.

The CDR3 spells CASSLGSGNTGELFF. CDR3 nucleotide sequence: TGTGCCAGCAGCTTAGGGAGCGGGAACACCGGGGAGCTGTTTTTT. The chain links TRBV11-3 to TRBJ2-2; D perhaps matches TRBD2 (5 bases). CDR1 is SGHNT and CDR2 is YENEEA in the germline V gene. The CDR3 contains 15 residues. Trimming took 1 base from V and 1 from J, leaving 7 bases between them.

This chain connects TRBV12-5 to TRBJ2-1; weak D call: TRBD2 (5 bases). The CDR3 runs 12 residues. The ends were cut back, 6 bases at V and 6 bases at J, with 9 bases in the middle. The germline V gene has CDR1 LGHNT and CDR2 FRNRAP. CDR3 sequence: CASGLTSNEQFF. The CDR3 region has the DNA TGTGCTAGTGGATTAACTAGCAATGAGCAGTTCTTC.

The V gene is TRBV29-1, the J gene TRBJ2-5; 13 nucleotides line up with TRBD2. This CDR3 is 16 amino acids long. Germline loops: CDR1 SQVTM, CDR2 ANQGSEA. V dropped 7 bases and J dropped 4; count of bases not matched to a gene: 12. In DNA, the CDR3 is TGCAGCGCTCGGACTAGCGGGAGTTTTTTGGGAGAGACCCAGTACTTC. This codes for CSARTSGSFLGETQYF.

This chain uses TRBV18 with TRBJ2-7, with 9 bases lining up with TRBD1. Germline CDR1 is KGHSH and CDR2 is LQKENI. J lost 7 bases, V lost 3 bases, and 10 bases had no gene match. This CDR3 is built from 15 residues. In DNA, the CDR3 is TGTGCCAGCTCACCTTCCGGGACAGGGTTCTTTGAGCAGTACTTC. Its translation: CASSPSGTGFFEQYF.